This T cell receptor beta chain originates from a study of tissue T cells after allogeneic stem cell transplantation. Broader study findings: Within patients, tissue anatomy strongly shaped TCR repertoire composition. Shared clones across patients were few; motif clustering revealed tissue-specific shared signatures. In patients and mice, blood and spleen missed much of tissue repertoire. Limitations included a small, clinically heterogeneous cohort and limited sampling depth.

In the case of this clone: The antigen is undetermined. Here the gene names and germline are mouse. The read halts 1 residue ahead of the CDR3 end, with the missing end drawn from the germline J gene.

Data came from immunoSEQ multiplex PCR; TCRdb stores just in-frame clones and leaves some out. The profile shows around 51,000 clones, around 72% of them singletons. Germline V gene data show CDR1 as SGHSN and CDR2 as HYEKVE. The CDR3 spans 13 residues. V was clipped by 0 bases and J by 1 base, with 4 bases between them. The sample taken for sequencing was sorted cells pooled from one or two spleens. The chain carries TRBV12-1 and TRBJ2-3; D ambiguous. The source of this sequence is a pool of C57BL/6 mice in good health. CDR3 loop: CASSLGGAETLYF. CDR3 DNA (partial): TGTGCCAGCTCTCTCGGGGGTGCAGAAACGCTGTAT.